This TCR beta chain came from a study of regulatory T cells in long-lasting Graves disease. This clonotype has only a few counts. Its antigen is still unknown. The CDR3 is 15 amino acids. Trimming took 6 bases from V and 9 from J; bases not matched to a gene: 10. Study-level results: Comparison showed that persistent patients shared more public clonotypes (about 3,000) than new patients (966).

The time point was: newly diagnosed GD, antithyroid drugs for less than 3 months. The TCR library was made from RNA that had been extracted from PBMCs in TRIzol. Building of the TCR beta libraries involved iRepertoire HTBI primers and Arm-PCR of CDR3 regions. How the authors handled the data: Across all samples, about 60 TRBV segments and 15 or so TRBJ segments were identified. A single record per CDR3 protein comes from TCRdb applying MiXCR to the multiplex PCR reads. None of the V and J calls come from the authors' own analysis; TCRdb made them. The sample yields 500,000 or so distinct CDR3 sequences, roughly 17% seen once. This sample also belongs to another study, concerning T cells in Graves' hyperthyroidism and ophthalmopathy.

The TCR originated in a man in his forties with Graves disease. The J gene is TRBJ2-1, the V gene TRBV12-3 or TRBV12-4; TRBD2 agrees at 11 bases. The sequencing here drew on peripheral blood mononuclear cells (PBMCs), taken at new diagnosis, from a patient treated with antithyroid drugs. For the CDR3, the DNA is TGTGCCAGCAGCCCCGGGACTAGCGGCTGGAGTGAGCAGTTCTTC. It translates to CASSPGTSGWSEQFF.